These 24 T cell receptor beta chains originate from one sample sequenced in a study of shared clonotypes between healthy human individuals. Libraries were prepared by immunoSEQ multiplex PCR; TCRdb keeps only in-frame clonotypes and omits some of them. Of about a million clones listed, roughly 80% are singletons. The sample taken for sequencing was memory CD4+ T cells from PBMCs. The subset was: CD45RA-negative fraction. The receptor source for this set is a man younger than 35 in good health. Some clones in this sample may be carry-over from other donors' samples.

This chain uses TRBV6-5 with TRBJ1-2; D remains ambiguous. The CDR3 runs 11 residues. The germline CDR1 and CDR2 sequences are MNHEY and SVGAGI. The V end lost 7 bases, the J end lost 8 bases, and 11 bases lay between the germline ends. The CDR3 DNA sequence: TGTGCCAGCACCTTATCAAGGGGCTACACCTTC. The encoded protein is CASTLSRGYTF.

This clone has a handful of counts. CDR3 sequence (DNA): TGCAGCGTCACGGGACTAGCGGGAATAACCGGGGAGCTGTTTTTT. Translated: CSVTGLAGITGELFF. The V call is TRBV29-1, the J call TRBJ2-2; the match to TRBD2 covers 13 bases. In germline, CDR1 is SQVTM, CDR2 ANQGSEA. The length of the CDR3 is 15 residues. The V gene end was trimmed by 6 bases and the J gene end by 5 bases; junction bases not matched to a gene: 6.

The chain is built from TRBV9 and TRBJ2-3; D is undetermined. The CDR3 runs to 14 residues. Germline CDR1 is SGDLS and CDR2 is YYNGEE. V was shortened by 3 bases and J by 5 bases, with 13 bases between the two germline ends. CDR3 residues: CASSGGHGQDTQYF. The CDR3 nucleotides read TGTGCCAGCAGCGGAGGCCATGGCCAAGATACGCAGTATTTT.

The V and J genes are TRBV18 and TRBJ2-7; 11 nucleotides line up with TRBD2. The CDR3 has 16 residues. With V trimmed by 2 bases and J by 2 bases, 5 bases remained unmatched. Per germline, CDR1 KGHSH and CDR2 LQKENI. In DNA, the CDR3 is TGTGCCAGCTCACCAATGACTAGCGGGAAAACCTACGAGCAGTACTTC. Translated: CASSPMTSGKTYEQYF.

The chain is built from TRBV6-9 and TRBJ1-1, with D uncertain. V dropped 5 bases and J dropped 1 base, with 8 bases sitting between them. The V gene's germline CDR1 is MNHGY and CDR2 SVAAGI. The CDR3 totals 13 residues. Here the CDR3 reads CASSRTENTEAFF. The CDR3 coding sequence is TGTGCCAGCAGTCGAACAGAGAACACTGAAGCTTTCTTT.

This sequence joins TRBV9 and TRBJ2-3, with a possible D match to TRBD2 (6 bases). Germline V gene lookup returns CDR1 SGDLS and CDR2 YYNGEE. The CDR3 is 16 residues long. V lost 4 bases to trimming and J lost 2 bases, with 17 bases between them. The CDR3 region has the DNA TGTGCCAGCAGCCCCGGTAGGACTACCCCCACAGATACGCAGTATTTT. Protein: CASSPGRTTPTDTQYF.

The chain recombines TRBV6-5 with TRBJ1-2; no clear D gene. The CDR3 spans 12 residues. The V gene's germline CDR1 is MNHEY and CDR2 SVGAGI. V lost 6 bases to trimming and J lost 4 bases, with 9 bases between them. The CDR3 coding sequence is TGTGCCAGCAGCCCCGTGCCCTATGGCTACACCTTC. Encoded protein: CASSPVPYGYTF.

In DNA, the CDR3 is TGTGCCAGCAGCTTAACTAGCGGGCTGACCGGGGAGCTGTTTTTT. Its protein is CASSLTSGLTGELFF. The chain employs TRBV7-3 and TRBJ2-2; 7 nucleotides align to TRBD2. Germline assignment: CDR1 SGHTA and CDR2 FQGTGA. The CDR3 covers 15 residues. V shed 0 bases, J shed 5 bases, and the junction held 3 bases outside the gene matches.

Here the CDR3 reads CASSLDTFSYEQYF. The CDR3, as DNA: TGTGCCAGCAGCTTAGACACGTTCTCCTACGAGCAGTACTTC. V is TRBV7-8 and J is TRBJ2-7; D uncertain. The V gene's germline CDR1 is SGHVS and CDR2 FQNEAQ. V was trimmed by 1 base and J by 0 bases, leaving 7 bases between them. CDR3 length equals 14 residues.

The V call is TRBV28, the J call TRBJ1-5; no firm D call. V dropped 5 bases and J dropped 5 bases, with 16 bases sitting between them. This CDR3 has 15 residues. Germline V gives CDR1 MDHEN, CDR2 SYDVKM. The CDR3 sequence is CASSLGKKLYQPQHF. CDR3 coding DNA: TGTGCCAGCAGTCTGGGTAAAAAACTCTATCAGCCCCAGCATTTT.

The chain uses TRBV7-2 and TRBJ1-2; the D gene is possibly TRBD1 (6 bases). V shed 5 bases and J shed 4 bases, with 14 bases lying between them. Germline V gene sequence: CDR1 SGHTA, CDR2 FQGNSA. The length of the CDR3 is 14 residues. In DNA form, the CDR3 reads TGTGCCAGCAGCGATTCTACAGGGTTCTATGGCTACACCTTC. Translation gives CASSDSTGFYGYTF.

The rearrangement joins TRBV28 to TRBJ2-7; 11 bases match TRBD2. The ends lost 6 bases at V and 7 bases at J; junction bases unmatched: 23. Per the germline V gene, CDR1 is MDHEN and CDR2 is SYDVKM. The CDR3 has 19 residues. The DNA of the CDR3 is TGTGCCAGCAGCTATGGACAGGGACGACTAGCGGGGCCGCCCCAAGAGCAGTACTTC. Translating it yields CASSYGQGRLAGPPQEQYF.

The chain carries TRBV9 and TRBJ1-1, with no clear D. The CDR3 totals 14 residues. CDR1 and CDR2 (germline): SGDLS, YYNGEE. V was trimmed by 3 bases and J by 10 bases, leaving 19 bases between them. The CDR3 sequence is CASSASVGPLTAFF. CDR3 nucleotides: TGTGCCAGCAGCGCCAGTGTAGGGCCCTTAACAGCTTTCTTT.

Note on this clone: The same CDR3 is also encoded by other DNA sequences in this sample. This chain links TRBV29-1 with TRBJ2-5; 10 positions agree with TRBD2. Germline CDR1 SQVTM, CDR2 ANQGSEA. This CDR3 spans 12 amino acids. The trim removed 6 bases at V and 3 bases at J, leaving 1 base unmatched. CDR3 protein: CSVLAGEETQYF. DNA of the CDR3: TGCAGCGTGCTAGCGGGAGAAGAGACCCAGTACTTC.

A word on this clone: A much larger clone lies a single base off, so this may be a read error. V is TRBV10-3 and J is TRBJ2-7; no clear D gene. Germline loops: CDR1 ENHRY, CDR2 SYGVKD. The CDR3 runs to 13 residues. CDR3 in amino acids: CAIGGERSYEQCF. The CDR3 region has the DNA TGTGCCATCGGTGGGGAACGGTCCTACGAGCAGTGCTTC.

The chain couples TRBV28 to TRBJ1-1; D is unclear. V was trimmed by 5 bases and J by 0 bases, leaving 13 bases between them. This CDR3 comprises 15 residues. Germline assignment: CDR1 MDHEN and CDR2 SYDVKM. The CDR3 is CASSHSRAMNTEAFF. The CDR3 region has the DNA TGTGCCAGCAGTCATTCGAGGGCAATGAACACTGAAGCTTTCTTT.

The CDR3 nucleotides are TGTGCCAGCAGTTTGAGGGGACAGGGGTGGGCGTTCTTC. Its protein is CASSLRGQGWAFF. The V call is TRBV6-1, the J call TRBJ2-1; 10 nucleotides agree with TRBD1. This CDR3 comprises 13 residues. V lost 5 bases and J lost 15; bases outside the gene matches: 10. Germline loops: CDR1 MNHNS, CDR2 SASEGT.

This clone came up many times. Other DNA sequences of this sample code for an identical CDR3. J is TRBJ1-5 and V is TRBV5-6; D unresolved. The V and J ends lost 0 bases and 5 bases respectively, with 6 bases between them. CDR3 length: 13 amino acids. Germline CDR1 SGHDT, CDR2 YYEEEE. This CDR3 is CASSLGPDQPQHF. CDR3 in DNA: TGTGCCAGCAGCTTGGGACCGGATCAGCCCCAGCATTTT.

V usage is TRBV28 and J usage is TRBJ2-3; tentative D call: TRBD2 (6 bases). Germline loops: CDR1 MDHEN, CDR2 SYDVKM. V lost 5 bases and J lost 2, with 17 bases in between. This CDR3 region has 16 residues. The CDR3 loop reads CASSPWLAGNTDTQYF. CDR3 DNA: TGTGCCAGCAGTCCCTGGTTGGCGGGGAACACAGATACGCAGTATTTT.

The count of this clone is one. The chain couples TRBV7-2 to TRBJ2-7; 12 bases are a match to TRBD2. V shed 5 bases, J shed 11 bases, and the junction held 13 bases outside the gene matches. The CDR3 extends over 15 amino acids. Looked up from germline, CDR1 is SGHTA and CDR2 is FQGNSA. The CDR3 DNA follows: TGTGCCAGCAGCCCTCTAGCGGGAGGGCTAATCGACAAGTACTTC. Translated, it gives CASSPLAGGLIDKYF.

A remark on this clone: Other DNA variants within this sample encode the same CDR3. V gene TRBV2 combines with J gene TRBJ2-7; D uncertain. CDR3 length: 12 residues. In germline, CDR1 is SNHLY, CDR2 FYNNEI. Trimming removed 0 bases from V and 3 bases from J, with 3 bases in between. This CDR3 is CASSEALYEQYF. CDR3 bases: TGTGCCAGCAGTGAAGCACTCTACGAGCAGTACTTC.

This rearrangement joins TRBV11-3 to TRBJ2-3; 8 bases fit TRBD1. J was trimmed by 4 bases and V by 5 bases; bases with no gene match: 5. Germline CDR1 SGHNT, CDR2 YENEEA. The CDR3 covers 14 residues. CDR3 sequence reads: CASSQDRAPDTQYF. The CDR3 DNA reads as TGTGCCAGCAGCCAGGACAGGGCCCCAGATACGCAGTATTTT.

Note on this clone: Additional DNA sequences in this sample encode the identical CDR3. The gene calls are TRBV7-9 and TRBJ1-1, with D perhaps TRBD1 (5 bases). Trimming cost V 5 bases and J 0 bases, with 10 bases left between them. In germline, CDR1 is SEHNR, CDR2 FQNEAQ (reference sequence). The CDR3 has 14 residues. CDR3 nucleotides: TGTGCCAGCAGCCTGGGGACGGTGAACACTGAAGCTTTCTTT. Protein sequence: CASSLGTVNTEAFF.

This rearrangement joins TRBV28 to TRBJ1-2, with D tentatively TRBD1 (5 bases). V shed 7 bases and J shed 1 base, with 10 bases lying between them. The CDR3 consists of 13 residues. The germline V gene encodes CDR1 MDHEN and CDR2 SYDVKM. This chain's CDR3 is CASMGGNNYGYTF. The CDR3 coding sequence is TGTGCCAGCATGGGGGGGAATAACTATGGCTACACCTTC.